This T cell receptor beta chain emerged from a study of sequential checkpoint blockade in melanoma (dated by TCRdb to between 2018 and 2021). Background for the entire study: In a 1:1 randomization, patients received either first-line nivolumab then ipilimumab (arm A) or ipilimumab then nivolumab (arm B). Maintenance nivolumab was given following each of the two trial sequences. DNA from roughly 92 pretreatment melanoma tumor samples was subjected to TCRbeta immunosequencing. For around 21 patients, matched tumor biopsies were obtained before treatment and at week 13, following single-agent nivolumab (arm A) or ipilimumab (arm B). In 60% to 85% of the matched pre- and post-treatment tumor biopsy pairs, both biopsies came from the same lesion. The study at large found these results: Small sample sizes and reduced statistical power limited the within-arm analyses of tumor T-cell fraction. Tumor T-cell fraction and clonality correlated with PD-L1 staining and CD8+ T-cell counts but not with mutational load. Among patients in arm A, the nivolumab-first arm, pretreatment tumor TIL clonality was associated with response (P = .04). Patients with increases in tumor T-cell fraction and clonality by week 13 were approximately 30 times more likely to achieve clinical benefit. The model for predicting response that combines TCR metrics with mutation burden needs to be validated in larger, independent patient cohorts.

About this clone: It lacks a known antigen. No much larger clone exists at a distance of one base, and base qualities are not known.

The CDR3 measures 16 amino acids from cysteine to phenylalanine. Of the read, only the CDR3 DNA is kept; its 48 bases are in frame from base 1. V loses 3 bases of germline sequence and J loses 1 base, and the interval between the two ends is 15 bases. CDR1 and CDR2, looked up from the germline V gene (reference sequence), are WNHNN and SYGVQD. According to the study, the label for this sample's treatment or condition signals: randomized to nivolumab then ipilimumab (arm A) or the reverse (arm B). Prior DNA-damaging chemotherapy had not been received by any trial patient. Samples were obtained from patients with melanoma enrolled in CheckMate 064, a randomized, open-label phase II trial of sequential checkpoint blockade. Genomic DNA from formalin-fixed paraffin-embedded (FFPE) tissue samples was used for tumor TCR sequencing. The immunoSEQ Assay was used to immunosequence TCRbeta CDR3 regions from genomic DNA. Prior to high-throughput sequencing, genomic DNA was amplified by bias-controlled multiplex PCR. Regarding the original processing steps: To quantify the absolute abundance of each unique TCRbeta CDR3 region, the sequences were collapsed and filtered. Clonality, defined as 1 minus Pielou's evenness, was calculated using only productive rearrangements. Tumor T-cell fraction was computed by normalizing TCRbeta template counts to usable DNA, estimated from several housekeeping genes. A previously published method was used to identify clones with significantly greater frequencies in on-treatment samples than in baseline samples. TCRdb limited this immuneACCESS table to in-frame rearrangements with V and J called. A share of clones is missing; checked studies link under half to unresolved V genes, and the rest is unexplained. V and J calls and clone size are copied from that table; D and trimming were computed from the DNA. In all, the sample holds some 18,000 clones, and roughly 73% of those were seen once. Jointly, the top ten make up more than 4% of the sample.

The origin of this receptor is a human donor with melanoma. The material sequenced was tumor tissue (inferred from file names), taken from a patient given nivolumab and ipilimumab in sequence. Recombination joined TRBV10-1 with TRBJ2-5; the D gene assignment is ambiguous. The nucleotide sequence is given as TGCGCCAGCAGTGAAGGCCCAGGCCCCTTCCAAGAGACCCAGTACTTC. Its product reads: CASSEGPGPFQETQYF.